This is a list of T cell receptor beta chains from one sample in a study of cytotoxic CD8 clonotypes in ibrutinib-treated CLL. TCRdb's table, derived via immunoSEQ multiplex PCR, lists solely in-frame clones and lacks some. This table has around 330,000 clones, around 66% appearing once. Sequenced here: PBMCs, sampled after 36 months of ibrutinib treatment. The receptor source for this set is a human donor with chronic lymphocytic leukemia. The CDR3 runs from the conserved cysteine through the conserved F or W. The order of the fields is J gene, CDR3 length, clone size, V gene, D gene, CDR3 protein, CDR3 DNA. A D gene is named only where the DNA matches it firmly. The size entry is marked missing in some rows and otherwise reads once, few, many or a size class.

TRBJ2-1 | 15 | NA | TRBV29-1 | TRBD2 | CSVVTSGSSYNEQFF | TGCAGCGTTGTAACTAGCGGGAGCTCCTACAATGAGCAGTTCTTC
TRBJ2-2 | 17 | NA | TRBV27 | NA | CASSLGQIGLNTGELFF | TGTGCCAGCAGTTTAGGGCAAATTGGACTAAACACCGGGGAGCTGTTTTTT
TRBJ1-1 | 11 | few | TRBV6-1 | NA | CASSEPWGAFF | TGTGCCAGCAGTGAACCCTGGGGAGCTTTCTTT
TRBJ1-5 | 14 | few | TRBV7-8 | NA | CASSLVGVNQPQHF | TGTGCCAGCAGCTTAGTGGGCGTCAATCAGCCCCAGCATTTT
TRBJ2-3 | 14 | NA | TRBV9 | NA | CASSRSRGTDTQYF | TGTGCCAGCAGCCGCTCTAGGGGCACAGATACGCAGTATTTT
TRBJ1-1 | 13 | few | TRBV2 | NA | CASSPRENTEAFF | TGTGCCAGCAGTCCCCGGGAGAACACTGAAGCTTTCTTT
TRBJ2-4 | 17 | NA | TRBV27 | TRBD1 | CASSPRTFDRDKNIQYF | TGTGCCAGCAGTCCCCGGACATTCGACAGGGATAAAAACATTCAGTACTTC
TRBJ1-2 | 11 | once | TRBV28 | NA | CATRSGYGYTF | TGTGCCACCCGATCCGGGTATGGCTACACCTTC
TRBJ2-2 | 13 | few | TRBV16 | NA | CASSLSGTGELFF | TGTGCCAGCAGCCTATCCGGCACCGGGGAGCTGTTTTTT
TRBJ2-7 | 15 | NA | TRBV5-6 | TRBD2 | CASSLLAGPKDEQYF | TGTGCCAGCAGCTTGCTAGCGGGGCCGAAGGACGAGCAGTACTTC
TRBJ2-3 | 15 | NA | TRBV5-1 | TRBD2 | CASSLQTSVMNTQYF | TGCGCCAGCAGCTTGCAGACTAGCGTAATGAATACGCAGTATTTT
TRBJ1-1 | 15 | once | TRBV6-5 | NA | CASSKEGGMGTEAFF | TGTGCCAGCAGTAAAGAGGGGGGGATGGGCACTGAAGCTTTCTTT
TRBJ1-2 | 14 | few | TRBV29-1 | TRBD1 | CSVEGGTGGYGYTF | TGCAGCGTTGAAGGGGGGACAGGGGGCTATGGCTACACCTTC
TRBJ1-3 | 14 | NA | TRBV9 | TRBD1 | CASSPTGAGNTIYF | TGTGCCAGCAGCCCAACAGGGGCTGGAAACACCATATATTTT
TRBJ1-1 | 13 | NA | TRBV29-1 | NA | CSAWRAGNTEAFF | TGCAGCGCTTGGCGGGCGGGGAACACTGAAGCTTTCTTT
TRBJ2-3 | 17 | NA | TRBV5-4 | TRBD2 | CASSPRLAGGSTDTQYF | TGTGCCAGCAGCCCCCGACTAGCGGGGGGTAGCACAGATACGCAGTATTTT
TRBJ2-6 | 17 | NA | TRBV6-4 | TRBD2 | CASSPAGGHSGANVLTF | TGTGCCAGCAGTCCGGCGGGGGGCCATTCTGGGGCCAACGTCCTGACTTTC
TRBJ1-2 | 15 | NA | TRBV10-3 | NA | CAISPFGPSNYGYTF | TGTGCCATCAGCCCCTTCGGGCCCTCTAACTATGGCTACACCTTC
TRBJ2-7 | 15 | NA | TRBV5-4 | TRBD2 | CASSAPTGGSYEQYF | TGTGCCAGCAGCGCCCCTACGGGGGGGTCCTACGAGCAGTACTTC
TRBJ1-2 | 13 | NA | TRBV27 | NA | CASSPGPGYGYTF | TGTGCCAGCAGTCCAGGTCCGGGTTATGGCTACACCTTC
TRBJ1-6 | 15 | NA | TRBV11-2 | NA | CASSLRGHHNSPLHF | TGTGCCAGCAGCTTAAGAGGACACCATAATTCACCCCTCCACTTT
TRBJ2-2 | 12 | NA | TRBV29-1 | NA | CSVGHGSGELFF | TGCAGCGTTGGTCACGGGTCCGGGGAGCTGTTTTTT
TRBJ1-3 | 15 | NA | TRBV5-1 | NA | CASSLVGASGNTIYF | TGCGCCAGCAGCTTAGTGGGGGCTTCTGGAAACACCATATATTTT
TRBJ2-7 | 11 | NA | TRBV29-1 | NA | CSVDGAYEQYF | TGCAGCGTCGACGGAGCCTACGAGCAGTACTTC
TRBJ2-1 | 19 | NA | TRBV12-5 | TRBD1 | CASGLVRTLRDRSYNEQFF | TGTGCTAGTGGTTTGGTCCGGACGCTCCGGGACAGGTCCTACAATGAGCAGTTCTTC
TRBJ2-6 | 16 | NA | TRBV10-3 | NA | CAISVYRVAGANVLTF | TGTGCCATCAGTGTTTACAGGGTCGCTGGGGCCAACGTCCTGACTTTC
TRBJ2-3 | 15 | NA | TRBV11-2 | NA | CASSPGGLSVDTQYF | TGTGCCAGCAGCCCCGGTGGGCTGTCCGTCGATACGCAGTATTTT
TRBJ2-3 | 15 | NA | TRBV2 | TRBD2 | CASSGLAASTDTQYF | TGTGCCAGCAGCGGGCTAGCGGCTAGCACAGATACGCAGTATTTT
TRBJ2-5 | 12 | NA | TRBV27 | NA | CASSYDWETQYF | TGTGCCAGCAGTTACGACTGGGAGACCCAGTACTTC
TRBJ2-7 | 15 | few | TRBV2 | NA | CASSLPPDSDYEQYF | TGTGCCAGCAGTTTGCCGCCGGATTCGGACTACGAGCAGTACTTC
TRBJ2-7 | 15 | NA | TRBV18 | NA | CASSPTAGSSYEQYF | TGTGCCAGCTCACCAACGGCAGGGAGCTCCTACGAGCAGTACTTC
TRBJ1-2 | 12 | NA | TRBV6-1 | NA | CATSLGAGGYTF | TGTGCCACCTCGCTCGGGGCGGGCGGCTACACCTTC
TRBJ2-7 | 13 | NA | TRBV19 | TRBD1 | CASSTGTGYEQYF | TGTGCCAGTAGTACCGGGACAGGCTACGAGCAGTACTTC
TRBJ2-4 | 15 | NA | TRBV4-1 | TRBD1 | CASSQHPGQGSIQYF | TGCGCCAGCAGCCAGCATCCGGGACAGGGGAGCATTCAGTACTTC
TRBJ1-2 | 11 | few | TRBV20-1 | NA | CSARAEVGYTF | TGCAGTGCTAGAGCGGAGGTTGGCTACACCTTC